Each of the 32 T cell receptor beta chains below was sequenced from the same sample in a study of shared T cell receptors in the human thymus. Assay used: immunoSEQ multiplex PCR; TCRdb lists only in-frame clones, some missing. The sample yields hundreds of thousands of clones, 88% seen once. Another study also made use of these data, one on human thymus T cells.

Material for sequencing was thymocytes. Receptor source: a boy in the first two years of life with a congenital heart defect.

The genes are TRBV10-3 and TRBJ2-1, with 11 positions matching TRBD1. Germline loops: CDR1 ENHRY, CDR2 SYGVKD. This CDR3 comprises 14 residues. V lost 10 bases, J lost 6 bases, and 8 bases stayed unmatched. CDR3 DNA: TGTGCCACTGGACAGGGGGCGATTCGCAATGAGCAGTTCTTC. Translated: CATGQGAIRNEQFF.

The chain employs TRBV30 and TRBJ2-1; 10 bases align to TRBD2. The CDR3 runs 18 residues. CDR1 and CDR2 (germline): GTSNPN, SVGIG (reference sequence). V dropped 5 bases and J dropped 6; count of bases not matched to a gene: 19. The DNA of the CDR3 is TGTGCCTGGGGGGCCTACGGGTACCTAGCGGGAGTACGCAATGAGCAGTTCTTC. Translated, it gives CAWGAYGYLAGVRNEQFF.

This clone was seen a single time. The V and J genes are TRBV19 and TRBJ2-7; no definite D call. Germline V gene sequence: CDR1 LNHDA, CDR2 SQIVND (reference sequence). The CDR3 consists of 19 residues. The germline V and J ends were trimmed by 4 bases and 5 bases, with 30 bases remaining between them. CDR3 protein: CASSRARPPHNRIQDEQYF. DNA for the CDR3: TGTGCCAGTAGTAGAGCCCGACCCCCGCATAACCGGATCCAGGACGAGCAGTACTTC.

The chain uses TRBV11-2 and TRBJ2-7, with 7 bases matching TRBD1. The CDR3 runs 16 residues. Looked up from germline, CDR1 is SGHAT and CDR2 is FQNNGV. V lost 3 bases, J lost 5 bases, and 13 bases stayed unmatched. The CDR3 nucleotides read TGTGCCAGCAGCTTCCTAGGACAGGTGAGGACTGACGAGCAGTACTTC. Translation gives CASSFLGQVRTDEQYF.

The chain combines TRBV1 with TRBJ1-2. TRBV1 is termed a pseudogene. The CDR3 is made up of 17 amino acids. The CDR3 spells CTSSQDLCFRQGGGYTF. CDR3 coding DNA: TGCACCAGCAGCCAAGATCTGTGCTTTCGGCAGGGAGGTGGCTACACCTTC.

The chain joins TRBV10-1 to TRBJ2-7; TRBD1 matches 10 bases. The J segment lost 4 bases and the V segment lost 4 bases, leaving 7 bases of the junction unmatched. CDR3 length equals 15 residues. Germline V CDR1 and CDR2: WNHNN, SYGVQD (reference sequence). The CDR3 reads CASSGGTGVGYEQYF. The CDR3 DNA is TGCGCCAGCAGTGGAGGGACAGGGGTCGGGTACGAGCAGTACTTC.

The chain is built from TRBV30 and TRBJ2-5, with 7 bases matching TRBD2. CDR1 is GTSNPN, CDR2 SVGIG, per germline (reference sequence). This CDR3 is built from 16 residues. V lost 2 bases, J lost 3 bases, and 12 bases stayed unmatched. The CDR3 DNA reads as TGTGCCTGGAGTTCTCCGTGGGGCGGGAGCGAAGAGACCCAGTACTTC. Its protein product is CAWSSPWGGSEETQYF.

The chain uses TRBV28 and TRBJ1-3; D is unclear. Per germline, CDR1 MDHEN and CDR2 SYDVKM. V was clipped by 4 bases and J by 0 bases, with 10 bases between them. The CDR3 length is 15 residues. The CDR3 DNA reads TGTGCCAGCAGTTCGTTTTATAGCTCTGGAAACACCATATATTTT. Protein: CASSSFYSSGNTIYF.

The chain recombines TRBV9 with TRBJ2-3; 9 bases match TRBD2. In germline, CDR1 is SGDLS, CDR2 YYNGEE. The junction had 9 bases not matched to a gene; V was cut back by 3 bases and J by 4 bases. The CDR3 is made up of 16 amino acids. The CDR3 is CASSDYLGLASDTQYF. The CDR3 coding sequence is TGTGCCAGCAGCGACTACCTGGGACTAGCCTCAGATACGCAGTATTTT.

This sequence joins TRBV6-4 and TRBJ2-7; 8 bases fit TRBD2. The CDR3 covers 16 residues. V lost 5 bases to trimming and J lost 5 bases; unmatched junction nucleotides: 14. Per germline, CDR1 MRHNA and CDR2 SNTAGT. The CDR3 spells CASSSYRTGGPHEQYF. Here the CDR3 DNA reads TGTGCCAGCAGTTCGTACCGGACGGGAGGGCCTCACGAGCAGTACTTC.

This rearrangement joins TRBV7-9 to TRBJ2-2; D uncertain. Germline-derived CDR1 and CDR2 are SEHNR and FQNEAQ (reference sequence). The germline V and J ends were trimmed by 2 bases and 6 bases, with 16 bases remaining between them. This CDR3 spans 16 amino acids. The CDR3 DNA reads TGTGCCAGCAGCTTAAAGCAAATTCCGGTATCCGGGGAGCTGTTTTTT. The encoded protein is CASSLKQIPVSGELFF.

This chain connects TRBV27 to TRBJ1-5, with no clear D. Germline lookup yields CDR1 MNHEY and CDR2 SMNVEV (reference sequence). Between the trimmed V and J ends, which lost 5 bases and 0 bases, there was a span of 5 bases. The CDR3 consists of 13 residues. Here the CDR3 reads CASSQISNQPQHF. DNA of the CDR3: TGTGCCAGCAGTCAGATTAGCAATCAGCCCCAGCATTTT.

CDR3: CASSEAPGQGYGYTF. The CDR3 nucleotides read TGTGCCAGCAGTGAAGCCCCGGGACAGGGCTATGGCTACACCTTC. The chain combines TRBV6-1 with TRBJ1-2; 9 nucleotides align to TRBD1. V was pared by 0 bases and J by 4 bases, with 3 bases of the junction left unmatched. CDR1 is MNHNS and CDR2 is SASEGT in the germline V gene. The CDR3 is 15 residues long.

This chain connects TRBV30 to TRBJ2-7, with 8 bases that match TRBD2. CDR1 and CDR2 (germline): GTSNPN, SVGIG (reference sequence). This CDR3 region has 16 residues. V lost 2 bases, J lost 3 bases, and 12 bases stayed unmatched. The CDR3 nucleotides read TGTGCCTGGAGTAAGAGGCGGGAGGTACAGCTCTACGAGCAGTACTTC. The encoded protein is CAWSKRREVQLYEQYF.

This clone has more than one count but fewer than ten. The V gene is TRBV7-2, the J gene TRBJ2-5; D unclear. Trimming cost V 5 bases and J 0 bases, with 7 bases left between them. This CDR3 spans 13 amino acids. Germline CDR1 SGHTA, CDR2 FQGNSA. The CDR3 loop is CASSVIYQETQYF. The CDR3, as DNA: TGTGCCAGCAGCGTTATATACCAAGAGACCCAGTACTTC.

V usage is TRBV27 and J usage is TRBJ1-1; 8 positions agree with TRBD1. Trimming removed 8 bases from V and 5 bases from J; junction bases left unmatched: 10. The CDR3 loop spans 14 amino acids. Per the germline V gene, CDR1 is MNHEY and CDR2 is SMNVEV (reference sequence). Here the CDR3 reads CASANDRGGTEAFF. CDR3 bases: TGTGCCAGCGCCAACGACAGGGGAGGAACTGAAGCTTTCTTT.

The chain couples TRBV10-2 to TRBJ2-5; 10 bases line up with TRBD2. The CDR3 is 17 residues long. Trimming cost V 3 bases and J 4 bases; bases outside gene matches: 11. The germline CDR1 and CDR2 sequences are WSHSY and SAAADI. CDR3 nucleotide sequence: TGCGCCAGCAGTGAATGGGGCCTAGCGGGAGTAAGAGAGACCCAGTACTTC. This codes for CASSEWGLAGVRETQYF.

Written as DNA, the CDR3 is TGTGCCAGCAGCCCTGGTAGCGGCCCCTGGCCAGATACGCAGTATTTT. Its translation is CASSPGSGPWPDTQYF. The chain recombines TRBV14 with TRBJ2-3; D might be TRBD2 (6 bases). CDR3 length equals 16 residues. CDR1 is SGHDN and CDR2 is FVKESK in the germline V gene. V was pared by 4 bases and J by 4 bases, with 18 bases between.

As to this clone: One end of the junction does not line up with germline, which may come from a read error. This rearrangement joins TRBV10-3 to TRBJ2-5; D is possibly TRBD2 (7 bases). Germline loops: CDR1 ENHRY, CDR2 SYGVKD. The CDR3 loop spans 11 amino acids. CDR3 bases: TGCCCGAGGGGGGGGGCGGAGACCCAGTACTTC. Its translation: CPRGGAETQYF.

This rearrangement joins TRBV28 to TRBJ2-7; D unresolved. The germline CDR1 and CDR2 sequences are MDHEN and SYDVKM. The CDR3 contains 14 residues. The V and J ends lost 3 bases and 5 bases respectively, with 14 bases between them. The CDR3 loop is CASSFRVPQDEQYF. CDR3 DNA: TGTGCCAGCAGTTTCCGCGTACCCCAGGACGAGCAGTACTTC.

V gene TRBV7-7 combines with J gene TRBJ2-5, with TRBD2 matching over 7 bases. Germline-derived CDR1 and CDR2 are SSHAT and FNYEAQ (reference sequence). CDR3 size: 15 residues. V was clipped by 1 base and J by 7 bases; unmatched bases: 9. In DNA form, the CDR3 reads TGTGCCAGCAGCTTAGTTGATTGGGGGGGAGCGACCCAGTACTTC. Amino acids: CASSLVDWGGATQYF. The full variable domain, completed using reference TRBV7-7 and TRBJ2-5, is GAGVSQSPRYKVTKRGQDVTLRCDPISSHATLYWYQQALGQGPEFLTYFNYEAQPDKSGLPSDRFSAERPEGSISTLTIQRTEQRDSAMYRCASSLVDWGGATQYFGPGTRLLVL.

This chain joins TRBV14 and TRBJ2-3, with D possibly matching TRBD2 (5 bases). The CDR3 totals 14 residues. V was cut by 0 bases and J by 9 bases, with 13 bases left in between. The germline V gene has CDR1 SGHDN and CDR2 FVKESK. The CDR3 sequence: CASSQEIRRPTQYF. The CDR3 DNA follows: TGTGCCAGCAGCCAAGAAATTCGGAGGCCCACGCAGTATTTT. The whole variable domain, remainder taken from reference TRBV14 and TRBJ2-3, is EAGVTQFPSHSVIEKGQTVTLRCDPISGHDNLYWYRRVMGKEIKFLLHFVKESKQDESGMPNNRFLAERTGGTYSTLKVQPAELEDSGVYFCASSQEIRRPTQYFGPGTRLTVL.

The CDR3 DNA reads as TGTGCCAGCAGCCGAGCGAGAGGGGGCACCTATGGCTACACCTTC. Its protein is CASSRARGGTYGYTF. The V and J genes are TRBV27 and TRBJ1-2; 7 positions match TRBD1. This CDR3 spans 15 amino acids. Trimming removed 6 bases from V and 4 bases from J; junction bases left unmatched: 11. Germline CDR1 and CDR2: MNHEY and SMNVEV (reference sequence).

The rearrangement links TRBV5-1 to TRBJ2-2, with TRBD2 matching 7 bases. Germline loops: CDR1 SGHRS, CDR2 YFSETQ. Trimming removed 0 bases from V and 0 bases from J; junction bases left unmatched: 2. The CDR3 consists of 16 residues. The CDR3 coding sequence is TGCGCCAGCAGCTTGGGGCTAGCGGCGAACACCGGGGAGCTGTTTTTT. It yields the protein CASSLGLAANTGELFF. Looking up the rest from reference TRBV5-1 and TRBJ2-2 gives the full variable domain: KAGVTQTPRYLIKTRGQQVTLSCSPISGHRSVSWYQQTPGQGLQFLFEYFSETQRNKGNFPGRFSGRQFSNSRSEMNVSTLELGDSALYLCASSLGLAANTGELFFGEGSRLTVL.

V and J are TRBV27 and TRBJ2-7, with TRBD2 matching over 9 bases. Germline V lookup: CDR1 MNHEY, CDR2 SMNVEV (reference sequence). V lost 2 bases, J lost 0 bases, and 8 bases stayed unmatched. The CDR3 is 17 residues long. The DNA for the CDR3 is TGTGCCAGCAGTTTACGCCGCGGGAGGGCCAGCTCCTACGAGCAGTACTTC. Its protein is CASSLRRGRASSYEQYF.

The V gene is TRBV6-6, the J gene TRBJ2-7; D is unresolved. The germline V gene encodes CDR1 MNHNY and CDR2 SVGAGI (reference sequence). The V end lost 6 bases, the J end lost 6 bases, and 21 bases lay between the germline ends. This CDR3 is built from 15 residues. The CDR3 DNA is TGTGCCAGCAGAACTCTTAACGGGTCGACGGGCGAGCAGTACTTC. This gives the protein CASRTLNGSTGEQYF.

The chain recombines TRBV21-1 with TRBJ2-1; the table assigns TRBD2, which was not confirmed against the DNA. TRBV21-1 is noted as a pseudogene. The CDR3 has 15 residues. The CDR3 sequence is CASSKGFRGYNEQFF. DNA for the CDR3: TGTGCCAGCAGCAAAGGGTTCAGAGGGTACAATGAGCAGTTCTTC.

The chain uses TRBV4-3 and TRBJ2-2; 8 nucleotides line up with TRBD2. Trimming took 0 bases from V and 6 from J; bases not matched to a gene: 9. CDR3 length: 17 amino acids. Looked up from germline, CDR1 is LGHNA and CDR2 is YSLEER. The chain's CDR3 is CASSQDPPGLDPGELFF. CDR3 sequence (DNA): TGCGCCAGCAGCCAAGATCCTCCGGGACTAGATCCCGGGGAGCTGTTTTTT.

V usage is TRBV12-5 and J usage is TRBJ2-7; 7 positions match TRBD2. V dropped 2 bases and J dropped 6; count of bases not matched to a gene: 10. The CDR3 is 15 residues long. Germline assignment: CDR1 LGHNT and CDR2 FRNRAP. CDR3 in amino acids: CASGLTTPGGREQYF. The DNA for the CDR3 is TGTGCTAGTGGTTTGACCACCCCGGGAGGTCGCGAGCAGTACTTC.

The chain links TRBV6-5 to TRBJ2-7, with D perhaps TRBD2 (5 bases). V was clipped by 6 bases and J by 6 bases, with 12 bases between them. This CDR3 is 12 amino acids long. Germline lookup yields CDR1 MNHEY and CDR2 SVGAGI. Here the CDR3 reads CASSREFGEQYF. CDR3 sequence (DNA): TGTGCCAGCAGCCGGGAATTTGGCGAGCAGTACTTC.

The chain is built from TRBV5-1 and TRBJ2-5; 12 bases fit TRBD2. The J call is in doubt because the DNA end fits TRBJ2-7 better. The CDR3 runs to 15 residues. Germline V gives CDR1 SGHRS, CDR2 YFSETQ. CDR3: CASSSLTSGSHEQYF. CDR3 DNA sequence: TGCGCCAGCAGCTCCCTGACTAGCGGGAGCCACGAGCAGTACTTC.

The CDR3 region is CASSRRAGDRTYEQYF. CDR3 nucleotide sequence: TGTGCCAGCAGCCGTCGGGCTGGCGACAGAACCTACGAGCAGTACTTC. The chain combines TRBV28 with TRBJ2-7; maybe TRBD1 (5 bases). Between the trimmed V and J ends, which lost 6 bases and 2 bases, there was a span of 20 bases. This CDR3 has 16 amino acids. The germline CDR1 and CDR2 sequences are MDHEN and SYDVKM. Supplemented by reference TRBV28 and TRBJ2-7, the full variable domain reads DVKVTQSSRYLVKRTGEKVFLECVQDMDHENMFWYRQDPGLGLRLIYFSYDVKMKEKGDIPEGYSVSREKKERFSLILESASTNQTSMYLCASSRRAGDRTYEQYFGPGTRLTVT.